The entry below describes one TCR beta chain. The CDR3 consists of 15 residues. V lost 3 bases to trimming and J lost 2 bases, with 13 bases between them. The germline CDR1 and CDR2 sequences are SEHNR and FQNEAQ (reference sequence). The source of the sample is a study of T cell changes during pregnancy in multiple sclerosis. Assay: immunoSEQ multiplex PCR; the TCRdb copy retains only in-frame clones and omits some. Of 70,000 to 90,000 clones listed, over 80% are singletons. The origin of this receptor is a female donor in good health, serving as a control in a pregnancy study. Some clones in this sample may be carry-over from other donors' samples. The rearrangement joins TRBV7-9 to TRBJ2-5; D not resolved. This specimen consisted of PBMCs, obtained in the first trimester of pregnancy. CDR3 sequence (DNA): TGTGCCAGCAGCTTTCCCGAAAGAGGTCAAGAGACCCAGTACTTC. Its translation: CASSFPERGQETQYF.